This T cell receptor (beta chain) was recorded in a study of control samples from healthy donors and cancer patients (dated by TCRdb to about 2020). Points on this clone: Its cognate antigen has yet to be identified. The sample holds no much larger clone one base away, and base qualities are not on file.

The CDR3 runs 14 amino acids, cysteine and phenylalanine included. Just CDR3 DNA is preserved here, 42 bases in frame from base 1. CDR1 and CDR2 (MNHEY, SVGEGT) derive from the germline V gene. Trimming removed 4 bases from V and 3 bases from J, leaving 13 bases between the germline ends. Libraries came from the immunoSEQ multiplex PCR assay. As stored in TCRdb, this immuneACCESS dataset retains in-frame rearrangements with V and J assigned. A fraction of the clones does not appear; measured against another copy, unresolved V genes explain less than half of the discrepancy, and the remainder lacks a known reason. In this sample the table shows approximately 50,000 clones, approximately 95% of which occur a single time. 2% to 3% of the sample is in the top ten clones.

Sequencing was done on a sample of blood. The origin of this receptor is a man aged 25-45 years in good health. This sequence uses TRBV6-2 or TRBV6-3 and TRBJ2-7, with the D call tentatively TRBD1 or TRBD2, each fitting 6 bases. The DNA reads as follows: TGTGCCAGCAGTTGGGAAGGGGGACTCTACGAGCAGTACTTC. Its translation reads: CASSWEGGLYEQYF.